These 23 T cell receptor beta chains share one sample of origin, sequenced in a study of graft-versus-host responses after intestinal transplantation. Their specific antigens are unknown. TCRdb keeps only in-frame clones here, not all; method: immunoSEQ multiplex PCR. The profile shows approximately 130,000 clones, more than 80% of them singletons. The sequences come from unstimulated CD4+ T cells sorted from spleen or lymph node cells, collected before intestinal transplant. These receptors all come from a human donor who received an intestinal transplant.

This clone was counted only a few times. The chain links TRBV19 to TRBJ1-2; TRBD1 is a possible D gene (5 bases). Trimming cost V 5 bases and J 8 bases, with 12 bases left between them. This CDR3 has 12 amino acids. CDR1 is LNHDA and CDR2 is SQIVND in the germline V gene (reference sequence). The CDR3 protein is CASSSRDLGYTF. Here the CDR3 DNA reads TGTGCCAGTAGTTCACGGGACTTGGGCTACACCTTC.

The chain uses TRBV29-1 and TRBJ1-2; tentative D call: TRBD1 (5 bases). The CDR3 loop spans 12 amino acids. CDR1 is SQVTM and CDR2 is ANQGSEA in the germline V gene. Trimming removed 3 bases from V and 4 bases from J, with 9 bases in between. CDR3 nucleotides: TGCAGCGTTGATGGGGGGAGCTATGGCTACACCTTC. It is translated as CSVDGGSYGYTF.

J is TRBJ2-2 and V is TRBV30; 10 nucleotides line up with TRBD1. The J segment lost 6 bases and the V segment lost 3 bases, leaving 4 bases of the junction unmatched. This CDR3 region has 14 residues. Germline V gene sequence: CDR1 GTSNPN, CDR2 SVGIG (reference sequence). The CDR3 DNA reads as TGTGCCTGGAGCCAGGACAGGGGGTCCGGGGAGCTGTTTTTT. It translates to CAWSQDRGSGELFF. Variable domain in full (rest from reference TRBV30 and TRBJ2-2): SQTIHQWPATLVQPVGSPLSLECTVEGTSNPNLYWYRQAAGRGLQLLFYSVGIGQISSEVPQNLSASRPQDRQFILSSKKLLLSDSGFYLCAWSQDRGSGELFFGEGSRLTVL.

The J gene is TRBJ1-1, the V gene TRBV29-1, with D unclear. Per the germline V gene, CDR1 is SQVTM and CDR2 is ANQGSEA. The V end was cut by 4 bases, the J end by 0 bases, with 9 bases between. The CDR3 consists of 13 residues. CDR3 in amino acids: CSVVTRMNTEAFF. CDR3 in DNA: TGCAGCGTTGTAACAAGAATGAACACTGAAGCTTTCTTT. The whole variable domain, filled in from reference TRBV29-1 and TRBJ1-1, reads SAVISQKPSRDICQRGTSLTIQCQVDSQVTMMFWYRQQPGQSLTLIATANQGSEATYESGFVIDKFPISRPNLTFSTLTVSNMSPEDSSIYLCSVVTRMNTEAFFGQGTRLTVV.

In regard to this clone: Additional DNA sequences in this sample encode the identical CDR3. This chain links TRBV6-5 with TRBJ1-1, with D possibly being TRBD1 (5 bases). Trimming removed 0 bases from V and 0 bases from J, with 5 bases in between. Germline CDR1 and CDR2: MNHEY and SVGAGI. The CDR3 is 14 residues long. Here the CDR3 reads CASSYSGLNTEAFF. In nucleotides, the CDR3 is TGTGCCAGCAGTTACTCGGGACTGAACACTGAAGCTTTCTTT.

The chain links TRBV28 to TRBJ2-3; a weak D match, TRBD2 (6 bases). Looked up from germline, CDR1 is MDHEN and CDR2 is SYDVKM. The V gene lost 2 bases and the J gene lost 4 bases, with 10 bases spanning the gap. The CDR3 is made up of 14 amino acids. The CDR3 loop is CASSLAGIPDTQYF. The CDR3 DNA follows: TGTGCCAGCAGTTTAGCGGGGATCCCAGATACGCAGTATTTT.

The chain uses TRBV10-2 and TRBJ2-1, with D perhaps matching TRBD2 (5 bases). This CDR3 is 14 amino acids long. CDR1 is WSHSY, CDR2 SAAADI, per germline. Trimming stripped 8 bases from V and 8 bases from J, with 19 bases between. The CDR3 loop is CASQRARNIDEQFF. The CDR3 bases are TGCGCCAGCCAGAGGGCTAGAAACATAGATGAGCAGTTCTTC.

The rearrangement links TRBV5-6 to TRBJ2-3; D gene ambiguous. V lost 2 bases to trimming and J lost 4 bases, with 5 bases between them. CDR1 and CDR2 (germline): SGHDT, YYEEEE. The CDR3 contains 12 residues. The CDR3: CASSFTADTQYF. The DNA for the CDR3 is TGTGCCAGCAGCTTCACGGCAGATACGCAGTATTTT.

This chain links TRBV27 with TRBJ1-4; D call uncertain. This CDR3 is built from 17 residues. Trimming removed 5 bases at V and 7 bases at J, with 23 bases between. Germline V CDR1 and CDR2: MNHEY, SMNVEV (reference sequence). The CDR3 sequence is CASSKSPTPRKGEKLFF. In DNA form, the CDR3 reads TGTGCCAGCAGTAAATCCCCCACTCCGAGGAAGGGTGAAAAACTGTTTTTT.

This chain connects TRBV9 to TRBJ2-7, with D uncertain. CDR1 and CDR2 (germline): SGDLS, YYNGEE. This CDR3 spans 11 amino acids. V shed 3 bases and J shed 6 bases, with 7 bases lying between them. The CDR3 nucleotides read TGTGCCAGCAGCGATTCGGGCGAGCAGTACTTC. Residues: CASSDSGEQYF.

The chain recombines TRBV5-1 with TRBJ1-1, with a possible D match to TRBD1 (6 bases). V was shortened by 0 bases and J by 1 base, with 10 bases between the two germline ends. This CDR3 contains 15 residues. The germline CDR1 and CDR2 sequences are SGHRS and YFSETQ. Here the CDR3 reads CASSLEPGQNTEAFF. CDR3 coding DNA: TGCGCCAGCAGCTTGGAGCCGGGACAGAACACTGAAGCTTTCTTT.

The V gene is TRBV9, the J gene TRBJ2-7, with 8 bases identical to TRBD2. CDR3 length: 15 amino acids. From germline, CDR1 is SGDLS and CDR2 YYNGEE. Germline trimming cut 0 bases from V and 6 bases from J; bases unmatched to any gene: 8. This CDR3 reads CASSVGGSGVGEQYF. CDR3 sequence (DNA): TGTGCCAGCAGCGTAGGGGGTAGCGGGGTCGGCGAGCAGTACTTC.

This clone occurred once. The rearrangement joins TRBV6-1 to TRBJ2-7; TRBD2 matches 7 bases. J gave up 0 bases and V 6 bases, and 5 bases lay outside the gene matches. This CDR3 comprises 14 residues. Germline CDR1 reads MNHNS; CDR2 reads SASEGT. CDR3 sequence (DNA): TGTGCCAGCAGGGGAGGGCATAGCTCCTACGAGCAGTACTTC. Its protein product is CASRGGHSSYEQYF.

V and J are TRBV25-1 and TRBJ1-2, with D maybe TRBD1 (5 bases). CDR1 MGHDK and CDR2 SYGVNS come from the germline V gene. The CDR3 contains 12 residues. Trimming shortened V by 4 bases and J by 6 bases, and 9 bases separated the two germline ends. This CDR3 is CASSGTGNGYTF. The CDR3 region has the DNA TGTGCCAGCAGTGGTACAGGAAATGGCTACACCTTC.

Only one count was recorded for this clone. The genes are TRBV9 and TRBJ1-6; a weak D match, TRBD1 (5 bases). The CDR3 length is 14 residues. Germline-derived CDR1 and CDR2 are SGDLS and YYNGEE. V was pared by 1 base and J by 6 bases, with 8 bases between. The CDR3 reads CASSVQGTNSPLHF. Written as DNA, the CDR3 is TGTGCCAGCAGCGTACAGGGAACTAATTCACCCCTCCACTTT. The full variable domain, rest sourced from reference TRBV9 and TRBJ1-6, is DSGVTQTPKHLITATGQRVTLRCSPRSGDLSVYWYQQSLDQGLQFLIQYYNGEERAKGNILERFSAQQFPDLHSELNLSSLELGDSALYFCASSVQGTNSPLHFGNGTRLTVT.

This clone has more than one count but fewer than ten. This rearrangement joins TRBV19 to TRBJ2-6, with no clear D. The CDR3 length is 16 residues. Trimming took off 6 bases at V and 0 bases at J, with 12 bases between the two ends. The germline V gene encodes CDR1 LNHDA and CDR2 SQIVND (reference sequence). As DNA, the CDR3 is TGTGCCAGTAGACCAACTCTATTCTCTGGGGCCAACGTCCTGACTTTC. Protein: CASRPTLFSGANVLTF.

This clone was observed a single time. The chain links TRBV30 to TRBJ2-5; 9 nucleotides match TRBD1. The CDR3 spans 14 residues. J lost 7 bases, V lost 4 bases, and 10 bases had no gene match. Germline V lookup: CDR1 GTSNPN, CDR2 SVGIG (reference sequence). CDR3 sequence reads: CAWMKPQGAVTQYF. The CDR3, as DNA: TGTGCCTGGATGAAGCCACAGGGGGCCGTGACCCAGTACTTC.

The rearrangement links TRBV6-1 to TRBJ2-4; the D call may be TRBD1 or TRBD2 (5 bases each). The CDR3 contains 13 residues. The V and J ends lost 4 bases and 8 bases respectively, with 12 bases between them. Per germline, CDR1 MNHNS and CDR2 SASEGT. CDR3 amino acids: CASSVRDVDIQYF. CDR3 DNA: TGTGCCAGCAGTGTCAGGGACGTGGACATTCAGTACTTC.

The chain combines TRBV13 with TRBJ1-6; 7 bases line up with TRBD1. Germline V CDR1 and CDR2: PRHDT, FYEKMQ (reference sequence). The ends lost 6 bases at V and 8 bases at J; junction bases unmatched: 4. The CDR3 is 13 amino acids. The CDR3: CASREQGDSPLHF. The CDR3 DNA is TGTGCCAGCAGAGAGCAGGGGGATTCACCCCTCCACTTT.

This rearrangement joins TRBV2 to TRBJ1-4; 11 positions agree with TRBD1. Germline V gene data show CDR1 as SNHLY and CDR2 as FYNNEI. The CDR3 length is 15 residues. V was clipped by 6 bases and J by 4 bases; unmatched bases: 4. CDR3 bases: TGTGCCAGCAGGGACAGGGGGCAGATTAATGAAAAACTGTTTTTT. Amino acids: CASRDRGQINEKLFF.

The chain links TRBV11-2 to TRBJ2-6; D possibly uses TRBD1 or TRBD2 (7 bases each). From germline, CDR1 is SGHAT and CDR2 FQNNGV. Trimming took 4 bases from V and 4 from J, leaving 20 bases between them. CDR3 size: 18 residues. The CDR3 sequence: CASSSPLGGGTGANVLTF. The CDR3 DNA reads TGTGCCAGCAGCTCACCCCTGGGAGGGGGCACAGGGGCCAACGTCCTGACTTTC.

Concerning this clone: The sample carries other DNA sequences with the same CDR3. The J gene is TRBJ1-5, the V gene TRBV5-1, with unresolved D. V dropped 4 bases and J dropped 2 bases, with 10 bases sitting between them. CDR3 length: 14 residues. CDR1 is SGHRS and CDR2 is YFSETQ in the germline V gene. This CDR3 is CASSPSGGNQPQHF. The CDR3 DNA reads TGCGCCAGCAGCCCGAGCGGAGGCAATCAGCCCCAGCATTTT.

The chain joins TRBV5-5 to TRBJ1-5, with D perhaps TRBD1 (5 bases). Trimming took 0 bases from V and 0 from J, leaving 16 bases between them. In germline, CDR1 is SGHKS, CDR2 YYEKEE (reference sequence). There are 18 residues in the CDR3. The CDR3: CASSLDPGNLGSNQPQHF. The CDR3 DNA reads TGTGCCAGCAGCTTGGACCCAGGGAACCTAGGTAGCAATCAGCCCCAGCATTTT.